This paragraph covers one T cell receptor beta chain sequence. Its antigen remains unknown. An end of the junction differs from the germline gene, which may be a read error. This specimen belongs to a study of tumor-infiltrating lymphocytes in primary liver carcinoma. In the study overall: Surgical resection treated primary liver carcinoma in the patients. Whole-study findings and limits: Lower overlap was observed for tumor-adjacent and tumor-blood pairs relative to tumor region pairs. With p = 0.039, the top-250-clone fraction in tumors significantly exceeded that in blood.

Germline DNA was extracted too, while blood RNA derived from unsorted whole blood. A primer matching the constant region was used to make TCR beta cDNA from approximately 520 ng of total RNA. Construction of TCR beta libraries relied on three successive nested multiplex PCR rounds employing slightly modified ARM-PCR. From the multiplex PCR reads, TCRdb called clonotypes with MiXCR, one entry per CDR3 protein. The sample has about 180,000 distinct CDR3 sequences, 60% seen once. This clonotype originated in a man aged 40-50 years with primary liver carcinoma and hepatitis B virus infection. Sequenced sample: peripheral blood.

CDR3 region: CASPPRGLAGDSSYEQYF. The CDR3 region has the DNA TGTGCCAGCCCACCACGGGGACTAGCGGGGGACAGCTCCTACGAGCAGTACTTC. The gene calls are TRBV18 and TRBJ2-7, with TRBD2 identical over 14 bases. Germline V gene lookup returns CDR1 KGHSH and CDR2 LQKENI. This CDR3 comprises 18 residues.